The text below deals with one T cell receptor beta chain. The CDR3 extends over 15 amino acids. J was trimmed by 3 bases and V by 3 bases; bases with no gene match: 9. In germline, CDR1 is SGHRS, CDR2 YFSETQ. This sample is drawn from a study of blood T cell repertoires in COVID-19. Study as a whole: Samples taken during acute and convalescent COVID-19 were collected in the United States, Italy and Spain.

The protocol was immunoSEQ multiplex PCR, while the TCRdb copy is restricted to in-frame clones and leaves out a portion. This sample carries around 65,000 clones, approximately 79% of them seen once, and the ten largest clones take 15% to 20%. The clonotype comes from a man in his 60s with acute or convalescent COVID-19. The sample was peripheral blood. The rearrangement joins TRBV5-1 to TRBJ2-7, with 7 bases matching TRBD2. As DNA, the CDR3 is TGCGCCAGCAGCTGGGGGACTACCGCCTTCTACGAGCAGTACTTC. Encoded protein: CASSWGTTAFYEQYF.